This T cell receptor (beta chain) derives from a study of Graves' ophthalmopathy and Graves' hyperthyroidism. Scientists amplified the TCR beta CDR3 regions from RNA transcripts. Second-round multiplex PCR came after a first-round RT-PCR that employed HTBI primers. TCRdb passed the multiplex PCR reads through MiXCR, listing each CDR3 protein once. The sample lists about 590,000 distinct CDR3 sequences, about two fifths seen once, with around 4% in the top ten. The CDR3 has 13 residues. Germline CDR1 reads MNHEY; CDR2 reads SMNVEV (reference sequence). Trimming removed 1 base from V and 3 bases from J, with 1 base in between. The table lists this clonotype with a few counts.

The TCR was taken from an adult man with Graves' hyperthyroidism. Specimen: peripheral blood or thyroid tissue (not recorded which). J is TRBJ2-6 and V is TRBV27, with D unclear. The CDR3 protein is CASSLYGANVLTF. The DNA of the CDR3 is TGTGCCAGCAGTTTATATGGGGCCAACGTCCTGACTTTC.